Only a few counts were recorded for the clone carrying this T cell receptor beta chain. Antigen: not known. The data derive from a study of T-cell reconstitution after alpha-beta-depleted transplantation in children. Study-wide results and limits: By one year post-transplant, T-cell counts and diversity largely arose from T cells that were newly produced.

A TCRbeta library incorporating unique molecular identifiers was prepared. Each CDR3 protein gets one entry after TCRdb re-called the PCR reads with MiXCR. The sample has about 200,000 distinct CDR3 sequences, roughly 18% seen once. The germline gives CDR1 ENHRY, CDR2 SYGVKD. The length of the CDR3 is 14 residues. V was clipped by 2 bases and J by 5 bases; unmatched bases: 4. The clonotype comes from a male patient aged 2 to 9 who had a stem cell transplant for acute lymphoblastic leukemia, so the T cells may come from the graft donor. The sequencing here drew on PBMCs, mostly from graft donor cells, taken 360 days after TCRalphabeta/CD19-depleted stem cell transplant. The chain joins TRBV10-3 to TRBJ2-5, with 8 bases matching TRBD1. CDR3 protein: CAISERGQVETQYF. Here the CDR3 DNA reads TGTGCCATCAGTGAGAGGGGACAGGTGGAGACCCAGTACTTC.